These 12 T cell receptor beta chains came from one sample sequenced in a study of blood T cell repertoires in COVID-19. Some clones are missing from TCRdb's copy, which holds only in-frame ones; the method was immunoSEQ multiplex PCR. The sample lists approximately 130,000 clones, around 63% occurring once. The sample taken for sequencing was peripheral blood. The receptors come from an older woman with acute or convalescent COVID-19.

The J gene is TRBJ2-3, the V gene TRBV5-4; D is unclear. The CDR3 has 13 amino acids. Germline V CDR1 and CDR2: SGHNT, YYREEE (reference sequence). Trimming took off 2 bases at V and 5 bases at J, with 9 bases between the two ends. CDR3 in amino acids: CASSLPQVDTQYF. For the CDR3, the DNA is TGTGCCAGCAGCTTACCCCAGGTAGATACGCAGTATTTT.

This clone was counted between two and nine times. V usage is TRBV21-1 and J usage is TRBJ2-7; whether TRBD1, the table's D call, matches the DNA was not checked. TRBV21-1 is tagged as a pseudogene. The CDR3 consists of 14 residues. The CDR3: CASSIPDRSYEQYF. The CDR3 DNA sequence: TGTGCCAGCAGTATACCCGACAGATCCTACGAGCAGTACTTC.

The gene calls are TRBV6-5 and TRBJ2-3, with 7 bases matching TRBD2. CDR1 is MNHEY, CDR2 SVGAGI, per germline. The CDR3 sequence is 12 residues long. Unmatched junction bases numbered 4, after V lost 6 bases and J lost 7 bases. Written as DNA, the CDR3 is TGTGCCAGCAGCCCGCGGGGGAATACGCAGTATTTT. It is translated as CASSPRGNTQYF.

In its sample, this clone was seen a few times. The CDR3 region is CASSGSPGRDSYNEQFF. The CDR3 DNA is TGTGCCAGCAGCGGAAGCCCGGGGCGGGACTCCTACAATGAGCAGTTCTTC. V and J are TRBV7-2 and TRBJ2-1; a possible D gene is TRBD2 (6 bases). Germline V gene sequence: CDR1 SGHTA, CDR2 FQGNSA. There are 17 residues in the CDR3. With 5 bases removed from V and 0 bases from J, the gap between germline ends came to 17 bases.

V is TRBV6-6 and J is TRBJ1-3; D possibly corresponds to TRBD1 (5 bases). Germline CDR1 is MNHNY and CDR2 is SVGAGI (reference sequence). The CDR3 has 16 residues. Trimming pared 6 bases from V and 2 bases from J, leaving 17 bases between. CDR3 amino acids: CASSPKKGKPGNTIYF. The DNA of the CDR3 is TGTGCCAGCAGCCCGAAGAAGGGGAAGCCTGGAAACACCATATATTTT.

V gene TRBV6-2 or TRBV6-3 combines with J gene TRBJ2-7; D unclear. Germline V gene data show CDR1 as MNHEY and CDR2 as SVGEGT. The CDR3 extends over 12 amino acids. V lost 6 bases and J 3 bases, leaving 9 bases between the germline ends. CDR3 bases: TGTGCCAGCAGCAAGAACTACTACGAGCAGTACTTC. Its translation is CASSKNYYEQYF.

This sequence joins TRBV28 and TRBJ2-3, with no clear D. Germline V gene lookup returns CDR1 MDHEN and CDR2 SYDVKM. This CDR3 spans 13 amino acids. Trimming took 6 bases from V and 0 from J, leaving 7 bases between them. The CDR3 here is CASSPTSTDTQYF. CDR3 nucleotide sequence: TGTGCCAGCAGCCCCACAAGCACAGATACGCAGTATTTT.

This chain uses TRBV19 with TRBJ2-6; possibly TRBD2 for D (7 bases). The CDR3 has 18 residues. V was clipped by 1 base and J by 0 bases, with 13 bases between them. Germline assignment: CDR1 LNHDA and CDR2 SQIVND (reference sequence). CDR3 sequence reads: CASSIVRGGSSGANVLTF. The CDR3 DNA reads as TGTGCCAGTAGTATAGTGAGGGGGGGAAGCTCTGGGGCCAACGTCCTGACTTTC.

The CDR3 nucleotides are TGTGCCAGCAGCTTGGAAGCGGGAGCCCACGAGCAGTACTTC. Translating it yields CASSLEAGAHEQYF. This sequence joins TRBV5-6 and TRBJ2-7; 8 bases map to TRBD2. Germline values: CDR1 SGHDT, CDR2 YYEEEE. The ends lost 0 bases at V and 5 bases at J; junction bases unmatched: 4. This CDR3 has 14 residues.

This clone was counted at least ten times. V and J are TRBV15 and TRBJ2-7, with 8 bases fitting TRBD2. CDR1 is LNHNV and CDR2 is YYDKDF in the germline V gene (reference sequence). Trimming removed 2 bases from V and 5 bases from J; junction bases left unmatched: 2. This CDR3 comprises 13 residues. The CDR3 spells CATSRQAGDEQYF. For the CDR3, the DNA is TGTGCCACCAGCAGACAAGCGGGAGACGAGCAGTACTTC.

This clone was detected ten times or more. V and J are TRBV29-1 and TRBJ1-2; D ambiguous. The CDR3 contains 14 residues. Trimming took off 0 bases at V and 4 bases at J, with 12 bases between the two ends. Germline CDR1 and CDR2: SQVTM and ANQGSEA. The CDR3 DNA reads TGCAGCGTTGAAGAGCGGGGTGTAGGCTATGGCTACACCTTC. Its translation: CSVEERGVGYGYTF.

Here the CDR3 reads CASSGTGFGETQYF. The CDR3 coding sequence is TGTGCCAGCAGCGGGACAGGCTTCGGAGAGACCCAGTACTTC. The chain recombines TRBV7-8 with TRBJ2-5, with 8 bases fitting TRBD1. Germline CDR1 is SGHVS and CDR2 is FQNEAQ. J gave up 4 bases and V 5 bases, and 6 bases lay outside the gene matches. This CDR3 contains 14 residues.